This T cell receptor beta chain was obtained from a study of patients and donors after allogeneic stem cell transplantation. Each CDR3 protein is one row after TCRdb ran MiXCR on the RT-PCR reads. The data show hundreds of thousands of distinct CDR3 sequences, with roughly 16% seen just once and just over 7% held by the top ten. V dropped 0 bases and J dropped 15 bases, with 21 bases sitting between them. Germline V gene lookup returns CDR1 MNHEY and CDR2 SVGAGI. The CDR3 sequence is 16 residues long. This sequence originates from a human donor who was either an allogeneic HSCT recipient or a stem cell or donor lymphocyte infusion donor (not recorded which). It is not recorded whose cells these are; they may come from a transplant donor. The V and J genes are TRBV6-5 and TRBJ1-6; TRBD1 is a possible D gene (6 bases). The sample taken for sequencing was blood, either unsorted or a sorted T cell fraction (not recorded which). CDR3 nucleotide sequence: TGTGCCAGCAGTTACTCTTCTGGGGGGCTGGGGAGCTTCCTCCACTTT. This codes for CASSYSSGGLGSFLHF.